The 8 T cell receptor beta chains reported below all come from one sample, sequenced in a study of OX40 agonist ivuxolimab in advanced cancers. Clones were read by immunoSEQ multiplex PCR, and TCRdb kept only the in-frame ones, dropping some. The table shows tens of thousands of clones, with over 80% occurring only once. The material was CD4+ or CD8+ T cells sorted from blood, obtained in a trial of the OX40 agonist ivuxolimab. These receptors came from an adult with an advanced solid tumor such as melanoma, head and neck, liver or kidney cancer.

Only a few counts were recorded for this clone. The chain has TRBV18 and TRBJ2-1; 15 positions match TRBD2. V dropped 3 bases and J dropped 9; count of bases not matched to a gene: 6. CDR1 and CDR2 (germline): KGHSH, LQKENI. The CDR3 extends over 16 amino acids. DNA for the CDR3: TGTGCCAGCTCACCCCCGGGACTAGCGGGAGGCATTGAGCAGTTCTTC. Translation: CASSPPGLAGGIEQFF. Full variable domain (missing parts from reference TRBV18 and TRBJ2-1): NAGVMQNPRHLVRRRGQEARLRCSPMKGHSHVYWYRQLPEEGLKFMVYLQKENIIDESGMPKERFSAEFPKEGPSILRIQQVVRGDSAAYFCASSPPGLAGGIEQFFGPGTRLTVL.

The chain recombines TRBV6-1 with TRBJ2-7; TRBD1 is a possible D gene (6 bases). Germline CDR1 is MNHNS and CDR2 is SASEGT. Trimming took 1 base from V and 7 from J, leaving 11 bases between them. There are 13 residues in the CDR3. In nucleotides, the CDR3 is TGTGCCAGCAGTGAAGTGGGGGACACGGAGCAGTACTTC. Amino acid sequence: CASSEVGDTEQYF.

This clone came up once. The chain has TRBV7-3 and TRBJ2-1; D might be TRBD1 or TRBD2, each matching 6 bases. This CDR3 comprises 15 residues. V lost 2 bases and J lost 7, with 15 bases in between. The germline V gene encodes CDR1 SGHTA and CDR2 FQGTGA. The CDR3 nucleotides read TGTGCCAGCAGCTTATTAGGGGGGACGGGAAATGAGCAGTTCTTC. Translating it yields CASSLLGGTGNEQFF.

The chain couples TRBV4-2 to TRBJ2-3, with 8 nucleotides matching TRBD2. The CDR3 is 16 residues long. Germline-derived CDR1 and CDR2 are LGHNA and YNFKEQ. V lost 4 bases, J lost 3 bases, and 9 bases stayed unmatched. The CDR3 region is CASSRELLAVTDTQYF. CDR3 in DNA: TGTGCCAGCAGCCGAGAACTACTAGCGGTAACAGATACGCAGTATTTT.

J is TRBJ2-3 and V is TRBV4-3; D might be TRBD2 (6 bases). Germline V CDR1 and CDR2: LGHNA, YSLEER. V was shortened by 0 bases and J by 4 bases, with 11 bases between the two germline ends. CDR3 length: 15 residues. The CDR3 DNA follows: TGCGCCAGCAGCCAAGATTCCGGGGAGGCAGATACGCAGTATTTT. Translating it yields CASSQDSGEADTQYF.

The chain couples TRBV28 to TRBJ2-3, with D unresolved. CDR1 and CDR2 from the germline V gene are MDHEN and SYDVKM. The CDR3 has 15 residues. Trimming removed 5 bases at V and 0 bases at J, with 12 bases between. CDR3 nucleotide sequence: TGTGCCAGCAGTCGAACTACAGCTAGCACAGATACGCAGTATTTT. Residues: CASSRTTASTDTQYF.

This chain connects TRBV1 to TRBJ2-7; TRBD2 is the table's D call and was not checked against the DNA. TRBV1 is designated a pseudogene. This CDR3 contains 15 residues. CDR3 sequence (DNA): TGCACCAGCAGCCAAGTCGTACGGCGGGGTGGAGAGCAGTACTTC. The encoded protein is CTSSQVVRRGGEQYF.

Turning to this clone: Sequence at one end of the junction differs from germline and may be a read error. The chain couples TRBV12-5 to TRBJ2-7, with 9 bases identical to TRBD1. The CDR3 is made up of 11 amino acids. Per the germline V gene, CDR1 is LGHNT and CDR2 is FRNRAP. The DNA of the CDR3 is TGTGCTAGTGGTTTTGGGGACAGGGAGCACTTC. Translation: CASGFGDREHF. The entire variable domain, with the rest obtained from reference TRBV12-5 and TRBJ2-7, is as follows: DARVTQTPRHKVTEMGQEVTMRCQPILGHNTVFWYRQTMMQGLELLAYFRNRAPLDDSGMPKDRFSAEMPDATLATLKIQPSEPRDSAVYFCASGFGDREHFGPGTRLTVT.